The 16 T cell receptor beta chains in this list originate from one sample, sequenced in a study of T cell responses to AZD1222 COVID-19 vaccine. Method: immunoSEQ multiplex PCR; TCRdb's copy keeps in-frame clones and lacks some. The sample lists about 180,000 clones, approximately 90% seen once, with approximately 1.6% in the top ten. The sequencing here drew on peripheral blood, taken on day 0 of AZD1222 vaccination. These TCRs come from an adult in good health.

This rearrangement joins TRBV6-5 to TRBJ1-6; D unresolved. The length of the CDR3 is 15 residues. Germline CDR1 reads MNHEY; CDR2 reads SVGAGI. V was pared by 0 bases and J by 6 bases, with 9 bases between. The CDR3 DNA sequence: TGTGCCAGCAGTTACTCCGGTAATGGTAATTCACCCCTCCACTTT. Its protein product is CASSYSGNGNSPLHF.

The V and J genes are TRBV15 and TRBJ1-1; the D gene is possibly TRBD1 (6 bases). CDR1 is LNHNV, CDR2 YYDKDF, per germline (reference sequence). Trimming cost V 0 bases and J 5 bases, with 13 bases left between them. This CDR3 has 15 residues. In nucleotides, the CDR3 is TGTGCCACCAGCAGAGATCGGACAGTGGGGACTGAAGCTTTCTTT. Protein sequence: CATSRDRTVGTEAFF.

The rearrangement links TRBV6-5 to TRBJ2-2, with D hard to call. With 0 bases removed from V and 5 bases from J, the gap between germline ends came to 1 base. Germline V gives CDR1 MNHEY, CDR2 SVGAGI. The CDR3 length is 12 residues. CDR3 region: CASSYSTGELFF. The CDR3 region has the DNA TGTGCCAGCAGTTACTCGACCGGGGAGCTGTTTTTT.

The CDR3 DNA sequence: TGTGCCAGCAGCTATCAGGGTGGGGACACTGAAGCTTTCTTT. Translated, it gives CASSYQGGDTEAFF. This rearrangement joins TRBV7-2 to TRBJ1-1; a possible D gene is TRBD1 (5 bases). CDR3 size: 14 residues. V lost 4 bases and J 3 bases, leaving 12 bases between the germline ends. In germline, CDR1 is SGHTA, CDR2 FQGNSA.

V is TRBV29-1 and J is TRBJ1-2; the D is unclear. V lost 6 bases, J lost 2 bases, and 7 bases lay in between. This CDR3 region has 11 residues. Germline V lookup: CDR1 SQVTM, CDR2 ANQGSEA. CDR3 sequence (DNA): TGCAGCGTGGTTTACAACTATGGCTACACCTTC. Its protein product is CSVVYNYGYTF.

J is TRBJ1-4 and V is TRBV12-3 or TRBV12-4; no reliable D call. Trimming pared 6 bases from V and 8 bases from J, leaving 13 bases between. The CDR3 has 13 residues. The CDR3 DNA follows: TGTGCCAGCAGCGTAGGACTGGAGGAAAAACTGTTTTTT. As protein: CASSVGLEEKLFF.

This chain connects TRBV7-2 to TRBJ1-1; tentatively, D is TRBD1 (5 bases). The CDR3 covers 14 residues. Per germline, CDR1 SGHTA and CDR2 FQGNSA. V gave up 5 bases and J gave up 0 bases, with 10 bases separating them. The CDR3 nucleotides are TGTGCCAGCAGCACGACAGTTATGAACACTGAAGCTTTCTTT. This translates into CASSTTVMNTEAFF.

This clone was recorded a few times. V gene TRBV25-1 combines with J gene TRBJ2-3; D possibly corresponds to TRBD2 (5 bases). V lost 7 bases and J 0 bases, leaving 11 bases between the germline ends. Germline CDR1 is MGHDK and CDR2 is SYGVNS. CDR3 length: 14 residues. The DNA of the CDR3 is TGTGCCAGCAAAGGGAGTGCTAGCACAGATACGCAGTATTTT. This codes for CASKGSASTDTQYF.

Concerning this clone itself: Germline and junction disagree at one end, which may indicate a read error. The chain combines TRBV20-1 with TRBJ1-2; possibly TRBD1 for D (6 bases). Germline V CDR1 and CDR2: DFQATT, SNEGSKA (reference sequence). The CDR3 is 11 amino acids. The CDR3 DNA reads TGCAGTGCTAGGGCAGGGGATGGCTGCACCTTC. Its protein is CSARAGDGCTF.

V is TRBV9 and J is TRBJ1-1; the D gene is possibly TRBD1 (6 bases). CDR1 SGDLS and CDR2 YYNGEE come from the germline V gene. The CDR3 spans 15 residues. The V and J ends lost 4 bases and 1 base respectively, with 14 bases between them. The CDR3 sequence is CASSPRTERNTEAFF. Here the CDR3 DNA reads TGTGCCAGCAGCCCCCGGACAGAACGGAACACTGAAGCTTTCTTT.

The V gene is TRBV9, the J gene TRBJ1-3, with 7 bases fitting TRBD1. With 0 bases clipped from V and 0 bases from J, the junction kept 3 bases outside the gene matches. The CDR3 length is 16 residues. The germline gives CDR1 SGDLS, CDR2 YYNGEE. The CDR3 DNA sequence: TGTGCCAGCAGCGTAGCTGGACAGGTCTCTGGAAACACCATATATTTT. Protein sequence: CASSVAGQVSGNTIYF. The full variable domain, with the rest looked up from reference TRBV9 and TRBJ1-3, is DSGVTQTPKHLITATGQRVTLRCSPRSGDLSVYWYQQSLDQGLQFLIQYYNGEERAKGNILERFSAQQFPDLHSELNLSSLELGDSALYFCASSVAGQVSGNTIYFGEGSWLTVV.

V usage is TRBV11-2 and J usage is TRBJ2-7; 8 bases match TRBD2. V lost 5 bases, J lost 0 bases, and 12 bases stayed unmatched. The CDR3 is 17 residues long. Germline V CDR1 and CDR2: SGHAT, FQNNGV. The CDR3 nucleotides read TGTGCCAGCAGCCGTCTCGGCGGGGGGTTTGACTCCTACGAGCAGTACTTC. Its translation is CASSRLGGGFDSYEQYF.

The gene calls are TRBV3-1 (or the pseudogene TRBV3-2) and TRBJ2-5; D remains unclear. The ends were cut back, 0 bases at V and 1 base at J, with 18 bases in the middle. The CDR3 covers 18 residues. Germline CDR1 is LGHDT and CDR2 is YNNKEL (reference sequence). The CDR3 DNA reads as TGTGCCAGCAGCCAAGAAGGGCCGGCGGTTAAGATCCAAGAGACCCAGTACTTC. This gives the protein CASSQEGPAVKIQETQYF.

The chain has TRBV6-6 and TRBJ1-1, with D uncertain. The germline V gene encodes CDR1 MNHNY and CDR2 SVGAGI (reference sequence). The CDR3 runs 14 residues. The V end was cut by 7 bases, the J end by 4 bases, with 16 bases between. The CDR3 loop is CASTPRGEPTEAFF. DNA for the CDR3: TGTGCCAGCACGCCACGTGGCGAACCCACTGAAGCTTTCTTT.

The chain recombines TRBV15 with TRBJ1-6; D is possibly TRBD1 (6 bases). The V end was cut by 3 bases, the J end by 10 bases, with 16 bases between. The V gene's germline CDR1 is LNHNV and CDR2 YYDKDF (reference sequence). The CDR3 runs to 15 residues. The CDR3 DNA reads TGTGCCACCAGCAGTCGGGGACACTTCGGGTCACCCCTCCACTTT. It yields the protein CATSSRGHFGSPLHF.

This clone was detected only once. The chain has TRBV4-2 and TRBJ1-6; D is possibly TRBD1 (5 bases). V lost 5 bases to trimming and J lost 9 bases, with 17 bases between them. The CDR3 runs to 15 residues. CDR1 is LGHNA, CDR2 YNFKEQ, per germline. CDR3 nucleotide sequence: TGTGCCAGCAGCGCCACAGGAGTATGGAGTTCACCCCTCCACTTT. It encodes CASSATGVWSSPLHF.